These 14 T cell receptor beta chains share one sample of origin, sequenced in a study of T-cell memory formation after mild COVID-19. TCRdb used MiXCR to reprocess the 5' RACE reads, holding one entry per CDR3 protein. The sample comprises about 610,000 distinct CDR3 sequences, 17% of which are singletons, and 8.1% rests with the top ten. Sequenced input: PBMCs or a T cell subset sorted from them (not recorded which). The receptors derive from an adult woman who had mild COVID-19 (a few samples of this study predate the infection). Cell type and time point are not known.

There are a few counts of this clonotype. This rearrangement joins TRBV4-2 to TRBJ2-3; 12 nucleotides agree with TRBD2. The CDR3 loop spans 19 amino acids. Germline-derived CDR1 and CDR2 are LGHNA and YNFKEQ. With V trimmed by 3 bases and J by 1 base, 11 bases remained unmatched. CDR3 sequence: CASSQDRGLAGRGTDTQYF. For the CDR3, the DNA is TGTGCCAGCAGCCAGGATCGGGGACTAGCGGGCAGAGGCACAGATACGCAGTATTTT.

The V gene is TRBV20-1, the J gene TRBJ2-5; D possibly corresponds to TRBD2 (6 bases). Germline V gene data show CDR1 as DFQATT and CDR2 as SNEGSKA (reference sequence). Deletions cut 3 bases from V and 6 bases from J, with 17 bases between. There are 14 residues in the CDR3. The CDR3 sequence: CSARTSPTRKTQYF. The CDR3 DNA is TGCAGTGCTAGGACTAGTCCGACCAGGAAGACCCAGTACTTC.

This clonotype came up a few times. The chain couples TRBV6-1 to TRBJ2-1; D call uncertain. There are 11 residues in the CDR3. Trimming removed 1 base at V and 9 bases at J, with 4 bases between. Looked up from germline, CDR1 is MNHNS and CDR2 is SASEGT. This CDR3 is CASSEEGEQFF. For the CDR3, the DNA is TGTGCCAGCAGTGAAGAGGGTGAGCAGTTCTTC.

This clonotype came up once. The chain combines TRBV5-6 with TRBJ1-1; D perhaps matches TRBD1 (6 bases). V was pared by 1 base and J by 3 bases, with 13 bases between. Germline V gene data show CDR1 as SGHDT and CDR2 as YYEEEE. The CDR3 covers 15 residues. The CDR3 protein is CASSLWGARYTEAFF. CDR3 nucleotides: TGTGCCAGCAGCTTGTGGGGGGCCAGATACACTGAAGCTTTCTTT.

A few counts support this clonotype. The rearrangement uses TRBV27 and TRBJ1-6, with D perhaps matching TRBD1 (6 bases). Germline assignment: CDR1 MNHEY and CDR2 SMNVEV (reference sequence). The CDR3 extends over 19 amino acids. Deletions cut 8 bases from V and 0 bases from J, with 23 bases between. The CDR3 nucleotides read TGTGCCAGCTTCCCCTCGCCCGGACAGTGGAGCTCCTATAATTCACCCCTCCACTTT. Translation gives CASFPSPGQWSSYNSPLHF.

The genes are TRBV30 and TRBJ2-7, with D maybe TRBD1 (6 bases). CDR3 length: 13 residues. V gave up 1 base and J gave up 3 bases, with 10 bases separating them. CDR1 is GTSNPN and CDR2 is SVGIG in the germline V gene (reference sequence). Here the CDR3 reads CAWSARTVYEQYF. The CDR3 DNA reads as TGTGCCTGGAGTGCCCGGACAGTCTACGAGCAGTACTTC. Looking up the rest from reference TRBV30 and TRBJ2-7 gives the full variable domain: SQTIHQWPATLVQPVGSPLSLECTVEGTSNPNLYWYRQAAGRGLQLLFYSVGIGQISSEVPQNLSASRPQDRQFILSSKKLLLSDSGFYLCAWSARTVYEQYFGPGTRLTVT.

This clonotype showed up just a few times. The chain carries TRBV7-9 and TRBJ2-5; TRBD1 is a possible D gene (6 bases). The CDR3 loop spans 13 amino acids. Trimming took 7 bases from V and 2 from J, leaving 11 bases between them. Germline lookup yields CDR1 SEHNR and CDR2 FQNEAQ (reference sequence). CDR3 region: CASKRDTQETQYF. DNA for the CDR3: TGTGCCAGCAAACGGGACACGCAAGAGACCCAGTACTTC.

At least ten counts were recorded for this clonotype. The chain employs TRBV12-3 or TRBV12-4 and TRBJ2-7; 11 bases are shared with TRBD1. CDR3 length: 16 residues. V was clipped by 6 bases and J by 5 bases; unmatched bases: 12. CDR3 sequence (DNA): TGTGCCAGCAGCAAAAGGACAGGGGGCTCGGGGAACGAGCAGTACTTC. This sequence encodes CASSKRTGGSGNEQYF.

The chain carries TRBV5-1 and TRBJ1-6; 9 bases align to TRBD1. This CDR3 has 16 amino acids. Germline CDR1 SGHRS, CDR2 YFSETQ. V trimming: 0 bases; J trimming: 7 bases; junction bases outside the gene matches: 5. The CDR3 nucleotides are TGCGCCAGCAGCTTGGGTCACAGGGGGCAAAATTCACCCCTCCACTTT. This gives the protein CASSLGHRGQNSPLHF.

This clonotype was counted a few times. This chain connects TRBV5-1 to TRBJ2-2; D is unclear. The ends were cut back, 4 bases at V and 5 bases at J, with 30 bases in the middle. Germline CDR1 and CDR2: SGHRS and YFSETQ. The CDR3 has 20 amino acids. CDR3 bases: TGCGCCAGCAGCCCTAGGGCAATAGGATCAACGGCCGCGTGGACCGGGGAGCTGTTTTTT. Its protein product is CASSPRAIGSTAAWTGELFF.

CDR3 sequence reads: CAWRRTGGNQPQHF. CDR3 nucleotide sequence: TGTGCCTGGAGAAGGACAGGGGGCAATCAGCCCCAGCATTTT. V gene TRBV30 combines with J gene TRBJ1-5, with 9 nucleotides matching TRBD1. The CDR3 is made up of 14 amino acids. The germline gives CDR1 GTSNPN, CDR2 SVGIG (reference sequence). V lost 3 bases, J lost 2 bases, and 2 bases stayed unmatched.

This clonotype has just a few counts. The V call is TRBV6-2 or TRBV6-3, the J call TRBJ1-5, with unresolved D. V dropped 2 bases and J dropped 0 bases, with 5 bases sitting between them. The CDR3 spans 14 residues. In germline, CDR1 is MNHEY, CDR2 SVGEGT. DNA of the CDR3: TGTGCCAGCAGTTACAGCCATAGCAATCAGCCCCAGCATTTT. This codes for CASSYSHSNQPQHF.

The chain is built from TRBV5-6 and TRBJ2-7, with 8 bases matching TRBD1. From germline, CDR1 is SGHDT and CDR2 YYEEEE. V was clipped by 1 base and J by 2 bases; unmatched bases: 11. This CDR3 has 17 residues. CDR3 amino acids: CASSLFGQGILTYEQYF. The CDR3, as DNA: TGTGCCAGCAGCTTGTTCGGACAGGGCATTCTAACCTACGAGCAGTACTTC.

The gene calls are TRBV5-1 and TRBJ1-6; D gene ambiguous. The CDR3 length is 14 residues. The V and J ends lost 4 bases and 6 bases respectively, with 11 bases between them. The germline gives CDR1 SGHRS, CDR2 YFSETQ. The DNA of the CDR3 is TGCGCCAGCAGCCTAGAAGGTAGTAATTCACCCCTCCACTTT. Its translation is CASSLEGSNSPLHF.